The T cell receptor (beta chain) described here comes from a study of blood T cells in healthy people across ages. Details on this clonotype: Its matching antigen is unknown.

Then a second PCR, running about 7 to 11 cycles, was carried out with a sample-barcoded 5' primer and a J-beta primer mix. MiXCR, applied by TCRdb to the 5' RACE reads, yields one record per CDR3 protein. The sample contains roughly 1.5 million distinct CDR3 sequences, 40% to 45% of which appear only once. V lost 3 bases and J 4 bases, leaving 14 bases between the germline ends. This CDR3 has 14 residues. Germline values: CDR1 SQVTM, CDR2 ANQGSEA. Study conclusions and caveats: Long-lived donors carried more naive CD4+ cells and greater diversity than aged donors.

Sequencing was performed on blood. The gene calls are TRBV29-1 and TRBJ2-3; possibly TRBD1 for D (5 bases). This TCR derives from a woman aged 18-29 years in good health. The CDR3 nucleotides read TGCAGCGTTGACACAGGCCCTCTCGCAGATACGCAGTATTTT. Its translation: CSVDTGPLADTQYF.